The rows below give T cell receptor beta chains drawn from one sample of a study of tumor and adjacent non-tumor tissue in lung cancer. TCRdb recomputed calls from the multiplex PCR reads with MiXCR, one row per CDR3 protein. The sample consists of 44,000 or so distinct CDR3 sequences, roughly 62% of them appearing once. Material for sequencing was distant non-tumor lung tissue. These receptors all stem from a woman between 40 and 50 years old with non-small cell lung cancer. CDR3s include the opening cysteine and the closing phenylalanine or tryptophan. The D gene is left open where the match is weak. Clone size, where shown, is once, few, many, or a class for clones that have expanded.

CDSSDPPSLLNEQFF TGTGACAGCAGTGACCCCCCTTCCCTGCTCAATGAGCAGTTTTTC TRBJ2-1 TRBV6-2/TRBV6-3 NA NA
CAISEEGRQNEQSF TGTGCCATCAGTGAAGAGGGGAGACAAAATGAGCAGTCCTTC TRBJ2-1 TRBV10-3 NA NA
CASLKSPQNNSPLHF TGTGCCAGCCTCAAAAGCCCACAGAATAATTCACCCCTCCACTTT TRBJ1-6 TRBV7-8 NA NA
CASSLQGKGSYTF TGTGCCAGCAGCTTACAGGGGAAAGGGAGCTACACCTTC TRBJ1-2 TRBV5-4 TRBD1 many
CVSSSLGQDTVAFF TGTGTCAGCAGCAGCCTGGGACAGGACACTGTAGCTTTCTTT TRBJ1-1 TRBV6-5 TRBD1 NA
CASSITGGPSNEQFF TGCGCCAGCAGCATAACGGGAGGGCCCTCGAATGAGCAGTTCTTC TRBJ2-1 TRBV5-1 TRBD2 NA
CSVPAEGLYEQYF TGCAGTGTTCCTGCAGAGGGCCTCTACGAGCAGTACTTC TRBJ2-7 TRBV20-1 NA NA
CASFPRGGFENEQYF TGTGCCAGCTTCCCGCGGGGGGGCTTTGAGAACGAGCAGTACTTC TRBJ2-7 TRBV11-2 TRBD2 NA
CATHPGGINQPQHF TGTGCCACCCACCCCGGGGGGATAAATCAGCCCCAGCATTTT TRBJ1-5 TRBV6-5 NA few
CSAITRNEQFF TGCAGTGCTATTACTAGGAATGAGCAGTTCTTC TRBJ2-1 TRBV20-1 NA many
CSARGLAGVVGLRGEQYF TGCAGTGCTAGGGGACTAGCGGGAGTTGTCGGGTTGCGTGGCGAGCAGTACTTC TRBJ2-7 TRBV20-1 TRBD2 few
CASRDSNQETQYF TGTGCCAGCAGGGACAGTAACCAAGAGACCCAGTACTTC TRBJ2-5 TRBV28 NA many
CASNVTSGSNEQYF TGTGCCAGCAACGTAACAAGCGGGAGCAACGAGCAGTACTTC TRBJ2-7 TRBV11-2 TRBD2 once
CASSYSPGTNEKLFF TGTGCCAGCAGTTACTCGCCAGGAACTAATGAAAAACTGTTTTTT TRBJ1-4 TRBV6-5 NA many
CASSFWGITKYGYTF TGTGCCAGCAGCTTTTGGGGTATTACTAAGTATGGTTACACCTTC TRBJ1-2 TRBV5-6 NA NA
CASSSTGTGLEKLFF TGCGCCAGCAGCTCCACCGGGACAGGGCTCGAAAAACTGTTTTTT TRBJ1-4 TRBV5-1 TRBD1 many
CASSSSGGAIYEQYF TGTGCCAGCAGCTCTAGCGGGGGGGCCATATACGAGCAGTACTTC TRBJ2-7 TRBV12-3/TRBV12-4 TRBD2 NA
CSARKRSGADEQYF TGCAGTGCTAGGAAGCGGTCGGGGGCGGACGAGCAGTACTTC TRBJ2-7 TRBV20-1 NA many
CTITLSGTGRFTSSYNEQFF TGTACCATCACCCTTTCAGGGACAGGGAGGTTTACGAGCTCCTACAATGAGCAGTTCTTC TRBJ2-1 TRBV11-2 TRBD1 NA
CASSPPSGTSYEQYF TGTGCCAGCAGTCCCCCTTCGGGTACGTCCTACGAGCAATACTTC TRBJ2-7 TRBV28 NA NA
CASSPGPEETQYF TGCGCCAGCAGCCCTGGGCCGGAGGAGACCCAGTACTTC TRBJ2-5 TRBV4-1 NA many
CASSNRENTEAFF TGTGCCAGCAGTAACAGGGAAAACACTGAAGCTTTCTTT TRBJ1-1 TRBV6-1 NA many
CASWDKTVGNF TGTGCCAGCTGGGACAAGACAGTTGGGAACTTC TRBJ2-7 TRBV6-1 NA large
CVSSSETGLFNQSQHF TGTGTCAGCAGCTCGGAGACAGGACTCTTCAATCAGTCCCAGCATTTT TRBJ1-5 TRBV6-2/TRBV6-3 NA NA
CASSLAPGLAGYNEEFF TGCGCCAGCAGCTTGGCGCCGGGACTAGCGGGGTACAATGAGGAGTTCTTC TRBJ2-1 TRBV5-1 TRBD2 few
CASSDRADQSQHF TGTGCCAGCAGTGACAGGGCTGATCAGTCCCAGCATTTT TRBJ1-5 TRBV10-2 TRBD1 NA
CASSYSGEGRSGYTF TGTGCCAGCAGTTACTCGGGGGAGGGGAGATCGGGCTACACCTTC TRBJ1-2 TRBV6-5 NA once
CASSASAEEAFF TGTGCCAGCAGCGCATCTGCCGAAGAGGCTTTCTTT TRBJ1-1 TRBV7-9 NA many
CAISLGGRSTYNEQFF TGTGCCATCAGTTTGGGTGGGAGATCTACCTACAATGAGCAGTTCTTC TRBJ2-1 TRBV10-3 NA many
CVSSLGLATDTQYF TGTGTCAGCAGCTTGGGACTAGCGACAGATACGCAGTATTTT TRBJ2-3 TRBV5-4 TRBD2 NA
CSVGGPKRDAQYF TGCAGCGTTGGGGGCCCTAAGCGGGATGCGCAGTATTTT TRBJ2-3 TRBV29-1 TRBD2 NA
CASSLNDRGSDTQYF TGTGCCAGCAGCCTGAACGACCGAGGGTCAGATACGCAGTATTTT TRBJ2-3 TRBV5-5 NA NA
CVSSSLTDYLSAKNIEYF TGTGTCAGCAGCTCCTTGACGGATTATCTGAGCGCCAAAAACATTGAGTACTTC TRBJ2-4 TRBV11-2 NA NA
CVSSGSAGDTGELFF TGTGTCAGCAGTGGATCAGCGGGAGACACCGGGGAACTGTTTTTT TRBJ2-2 TRBV6-1 TRBD2 NA
CAGSLVGAEQYF TGTGCCGGCAGCTTAGTGGGTGCCGAGCAGTACTTC TRBJ2-7 TRBV11-2 NA NA
CASDSWGARDETQYF TGTGCCAGCGACTCGTGGGGGGCAAGGGATGAGACCCAGTACTTC TRBJ2-5 TRBV11-2 NA NA
CSASKVGLDTQYF TGCAGTGCTAGTAAGGTCGGGTTGGATACGCAGTATTTT TRBJ2-3 TRBV20-1 NA few
CASSQTSEGYNEKFF TGTGCCAGCAGTCAGACTAGCGAGGGTTACAATGAGAAGTTCTTC TRBJ2-1 TRBV6-5 TRBD2 NA
CASTIRGSGGPSDVQYF TGTGCCAGCACCATAAGGGGCTCCGGGGGTCCAAGCGACGTGCAATACTTC TRBJ2-7 TRBV6-2/TRBV6-3 NA NA
CASSLGDTGELLF TGTGCCAGCAGCTTGGGGGACACAGGGGAGCTGTTATTT TRBJ2-2 TRBV11-3 TRBD1 NA
CASYRAGTSGANAQFF TGTGCCAGTTATAGGGCGGGGACTAGCGGGGCCAATGCGCAGTTCTTC TRBJ2-1 TRBV12-3/TRBV12-4 TRBD2 NA